The present T cell receptor (beta chain) was sequenced within a study of T cell repertoires in cytomegalovirus infection (dated by TCRdb to between 2019 and 2020). Broadly, across the study: Because public TCR beta signatures pointed to carriage of CMV infection together with the matching HLA type, the HLA type of each donor mattered for the analysis.

From the germline V gene (reference sequence), CDR1 is MNHEY and CDR2 is SMNVEV. Inclusive of the bounding cysteine and phenylalanine, the CDR3 is 12 residues long. Of all the DNA, just the CDR3 is kept, 36 bases in frame from base 1. Compared with germline, V lacks 4 bases and J lacks 7 bases; bases without a gene match: 3. Overall study results and their limits: The ex vivo response was dominated by HLA-C-restricted CMV-specific TCR beta clonotypes, and the single most frequent clonotype in two of eight donors was supplied by these HLA-C-restricted clonotypes. Carriers of CMV infection plus the relevant HLA type were discriminated by the cumulative frequency of public TCR beta family members in the study cohort and in an independent roughly 340-donor cohort.

A few counts support this clonotype. What antigen it recognizes has not been identified. The input lacks base qualities; no much larger clone sits a single base away. TCRdb records Illumina HiSeq 1500 as the sequencer. TCRdb trimmed the raw reads at Q25, called clones with MiXCR and kept productive beta chains. Every entry covers one CDR3 protein and lists the most common genes and DNA from its rows. The sample table lists about 260,000 distinct CDR3 sequences, around 9% of them with a count of one. The biggest ten clones account for about 15% of the sample. This chain is built from TRBV27 and TRBJ1-1, with TRBD1 identical over 7 junction bases. The receptor was derived from a human donor in good health (CMV status not recorded). Some clones in this sample may be carry-over from other donors' samples. Sequences were obtained from PBMCs. Here the CDR3 is given as CASSSNRGEAFF. The DNA is TGTGCCAGCAGTTCGAACAGGGGTGAAGCTTTCTTT.